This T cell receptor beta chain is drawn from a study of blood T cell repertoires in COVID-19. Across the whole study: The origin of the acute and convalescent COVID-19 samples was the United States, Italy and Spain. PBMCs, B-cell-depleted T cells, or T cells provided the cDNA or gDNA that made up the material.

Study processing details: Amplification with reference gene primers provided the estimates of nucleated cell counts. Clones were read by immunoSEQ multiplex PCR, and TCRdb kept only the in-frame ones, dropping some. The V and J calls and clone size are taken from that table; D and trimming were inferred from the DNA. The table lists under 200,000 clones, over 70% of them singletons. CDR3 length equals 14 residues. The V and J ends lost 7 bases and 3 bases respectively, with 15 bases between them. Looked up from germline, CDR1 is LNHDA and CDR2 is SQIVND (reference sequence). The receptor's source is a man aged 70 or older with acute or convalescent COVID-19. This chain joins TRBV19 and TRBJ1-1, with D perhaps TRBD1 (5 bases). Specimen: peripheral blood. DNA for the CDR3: TGTGCCAGTAAAACAGGTTGGAAGGACACTGAAGCTTTCTTT. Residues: CASKTGWKDTEAFF.